The 2 T cell receptor beta chains below all came from one sample that was sequenced in a study of blood T cell repertoires in COVID-19. Here immunoSEQ multiplex PCR was the method, and the copy in TCRdb shows in-frame clones only, minus some. The top ten hold approximately 8% of the sample, which has roughly 230,000 clones, over 75% seen once. Sequencing used peripheral blood. The receptors were sampled from a woman of 80 years or more with acute or convalescent COVID-19.

The genes are TRBV3-1 (or the pseudogene TRBV3-2) and TRBJ1-2, with a tentative D call TRBD1 (6 bases). V was cut by 5 bases and J by 2 bases, with 9 bases left in between. Germline V gene data show CDR1 as LGHDT and CDR2 as YNNKEL (reference sequence). This CDR3 has 13 amino acids. In DNA form, the CDR3 reads TGTGCCAGCAGCTCAGGGGTGAACTATGGCTACACCTTC. Amino acid sequence: CASSSGVNYGYTF.

This sequence joins TRBV5-4 and TRBJ1-5, with D possibly being TRBD1 (5 bases). The CDR3 totals 15 residues. V gave up 0 bases and J gave up 7 bases, with 14 bases separating them. The germline V gene encodes CDR1 SGHNT and CDR2 YYREEE (reference sequence). Here the CDR3 reads CASSLDGGGGQPQHF. The DNA for the CDR3 is TGTGCCAGCAGCTTGGACGGCGGGGGAGGACAGCCCCAGCATTTT.